A single sample gave rise to the 15 T cell receptor beta chains below, sequenced in a study of blood T cell repertoires in COVID-19 (dated by TCRdb to 2020 to 2021). Library prep was done by the immunoSEQ multiplex PCR assay. The table comes from immuneACCESS by way of TCRdb, which keeps in-frame sequences with V and J called. Part of the clones is missing from these tables; in studies checked, under half for an unresolved V gene and the rest for unknown reasons. For this sample there are 95,000 or so clones; approximately 80% appear just once. The ten largest clones add up to 24% of the sample. Sequencing input: peripheral blood. The receptors come from a human donor in a cohort sampled during active COVID-19.

This chain links TRBV28 with TRBJ2-1, with TRBD1 as a possible D gene (6 bases). The germline V and J ends were trimmed by 1 base and 5 bases, with 9 bases remaining between them. The CDR3 length is 14 residues. In germline, CDR1 is MDHEN, CDR2 SYDVKM. The chain's CDR3 is CASSLSQGHNEQFF. CDR3 nucleotides: TGTGCCAGCAGTTTATCACAGGGCCACAATGAGCAGTTCTTC.

The chain recombines TRBV28 with TRBJ2-2; 9 bases map to TRBD1. V trimming: 5 bases; J trimming: 4 bases; junction bases outside the gene matches: 5. CDR3 size: 15 residues. Germline CDR1 and CDR2: MDHEN and SYDVKM. The CDR3, as DNA: TGTGCCAGCAGTATCGGACAGGGGCCCACCGGGGAGCTGTTTTTT. Translated, it gives CASSIGQGPTGELFF.

The chain has TRBV5-4 and TRBJ1-1; the match to TRBD1 covers 7 bases. V lost 2 bases and J lost 1; bases outside the gene matches: 8. The CDR3 consists of 16 residues. CDR1 and CDR2 from the germline V gene are SGHNT and YYREEE (reference sequence). The CDR3, as DNA: TGTGCCAGCAGCTTTCCTAAGGGGGCTAGGAACACTGAAGCTTTCTTT. Translating it yields CASSFPKGARNTEAFF.

The chain recombines TRBV7-9 with TRBJ1-4; 8 bases agree with TRBD1. The germline gives CDR1 SEHNR, CDR2 FQNEAQ (reference sequence). The CDR3 runs 15 residues. Trimming removed 4 bases from V and 0 bases from J; junction bases left unmatched: 1. The CDR3 DNA sequence: TGTGCCAGCAGCTCGGGACAGGCAACTAATGAAAAACTGTTTTTT. Its translation is CASSSGQATNEKLFF.

This chain connects TRBV19 to TRBJ1-3; no reliable D call. Trimming removed 3 bases at V and 4 bases at J, with 13 bases between. The CDR3 consists of 15 residues. Germline V gene data show CDR1 as LNHDA and CDR2 as SQIVND (reference sequence). The CDR3 is CASSISWRKGNTIYF. The CDR3 region has the DNA TGTGCCAGTAGTATCTCCTGGCGGAAAGGAAACACCATATATTTT.

The V gene is TRBV28, the J gene TRBJ2-7; D remains ambiguous. CDR1 and CDR2 from the germline V gene are MDHEN and SYDVKM. Trimming took off 3 bases at V and 5 bases at J, with 14 bases between the two ends. The CDR3 contains 14 residues. In DNA form, the CDR3 reads TGTGCCAGCAGTTTCGGTGGTTCCCGCCACGAGCAGTACTTC. This codes for CASSFGGSRHEQYF.

The V call is TRBV5-6, the J call TRBJ1-1; 12 bases are a match to TRBD1. The CDR3 has 18 residues. The junction had 14 bases not matched to a gene; V was cut back by 4 bases and J by 4 bases. Looked up from germline, CDR1 is SGHDT and CDR2 is YYEEEE. The DNA for the CDR3 is TGTGCCAGCAGCGCCTTATCCCCCGGGACAGGGGGCCGCACTGAAGCTTTCTTT. It codes for CASSALSPGTGGRTEAFF.

The V gene is TRBV10-2, the J gene TRBJ2-7; D unclear. V lost 4 bases and J 3 bases, leaving 4 bases between the germline ends. Germline CDR1 and CDR2: WSHSY and SAAADI. The CDR3 extends over 11 amino acids. In DNA, the CDR3 is TGCGCCAGCAGTGTCCGCTACGAGCAGTACTTC. Protein product: CASSVRYEQYF.

The chain joins TRBV6-5 to TRBJ1-1; no firm D call. The CDR3 runs 15 residues. The ends were cut back, 6 bases at V and 1 base at J, with 15 bases in the middle. CDR1 and CDR2 from the germline V gene are MNHEY and SVGAGI. Here the CDR3 reads CASSLGGSRNTEAFF. The CDR3 DNA is TGTGCCAGCAGCTTAGGAGGGTCGAGGAACACTGAAGCTTTCTTT.

The chain couples TRBV27 to TRBJ1-4; 9 bases are shared with TRBD1. CDR1 MNHEY and CDR2 SMNVEV come from the germline V gene (reference sequence). V was clipped by 2 bases and J by 6 bases; unmatched bases: 7. The CDR3 totals 16 residues. The CDR3 loop is CASSLGTQGADEKLFF. CDR3 DNA sequence: TGTGCCAGCAGTTTAGGCACACAGGGGGCTGATGAAAAACTGTTTTTT.

The rearrangement uses TRBV12-3 or TRBV12-4 and TRBJ1-1; a weak D match, TRBD1 (6 bases). The ends were cut back, 5 bases at V and 7 bases at J, with 14 bases in the middle. This CDR3 has 13 amino acids. CDR3 sequence: CASSRRSDSEAFF. The CDR3 bases are TGTGCCAGCAGTCGACGGTCGGACAGTGAAGCTTTCTTT.

The J gene is TRBJ1-6, the V gene TRBV7-9; no clear D. The CDR3 covers 14 residues. Trimming pared 10 bases from V and 3 bases from J, leaving 13 bases between. Germline V gene lookup returns CDR1 SEHNR and CDR2 FQNEAQ (reference sequence). Written as DNA, the CDR3 is TGTGCCACAAGCCAAGGGAGCTATAATTCACCCCTCCACTTT. Encoded protein: CATSQGSYNSPLHF.

This chain links TRBV2 with TRBJ2-1, with TRBD1 matching 9 bases. This CDR3 is built from 15 residues. The junction had 4 bases not matched to a gene; V was cut back by 6 bases and J by 1 base. Per the germline V gene, CDR1 is SNHLY and CDR2 is FYNNEI. The CDR3 sequence is CASRGDRGSYNEQFF. CDR3 DNA: TGTGCCAGCAGGGGAGACAGGGGGTCCTACAATGAGCAGTTCTTC.

This clone was found once. V and J are TRBV24-1 and TRBJ2-1, with D possibly TRBD1 on 6 matching bases. Per the germline V gene, CDR1 is KGHDR and CDR2 is SFDVKD. Deletions cut 3 bases from V and 8 bases from J, with 19 bases between. CDR3 size: 16 residues. CDR3 in amino acids: CATSDGDTSQTHEQFF. CDR3 nucleotide sequence: TGTGCCACCAGTGATGGGGACACGTCCCAGACGCATGAGCAGTTCTTC.

J is TRBJ1-1 and V is TRBV6-4; unclear D gene. CDR1 MRHNA and CDR2 SNTAGT come from the germline V gene. V shed 8 bases and J shed 3 bases, with 16 bases lying between them. The CDR3 sequence is 14 residues long. As DNA, the CDR3 is TGTGCCAGCGTGTTGGGCGCCCACCACACTGAAGCTTTCTTT. Translation: CASVLGAHHTEAFF.